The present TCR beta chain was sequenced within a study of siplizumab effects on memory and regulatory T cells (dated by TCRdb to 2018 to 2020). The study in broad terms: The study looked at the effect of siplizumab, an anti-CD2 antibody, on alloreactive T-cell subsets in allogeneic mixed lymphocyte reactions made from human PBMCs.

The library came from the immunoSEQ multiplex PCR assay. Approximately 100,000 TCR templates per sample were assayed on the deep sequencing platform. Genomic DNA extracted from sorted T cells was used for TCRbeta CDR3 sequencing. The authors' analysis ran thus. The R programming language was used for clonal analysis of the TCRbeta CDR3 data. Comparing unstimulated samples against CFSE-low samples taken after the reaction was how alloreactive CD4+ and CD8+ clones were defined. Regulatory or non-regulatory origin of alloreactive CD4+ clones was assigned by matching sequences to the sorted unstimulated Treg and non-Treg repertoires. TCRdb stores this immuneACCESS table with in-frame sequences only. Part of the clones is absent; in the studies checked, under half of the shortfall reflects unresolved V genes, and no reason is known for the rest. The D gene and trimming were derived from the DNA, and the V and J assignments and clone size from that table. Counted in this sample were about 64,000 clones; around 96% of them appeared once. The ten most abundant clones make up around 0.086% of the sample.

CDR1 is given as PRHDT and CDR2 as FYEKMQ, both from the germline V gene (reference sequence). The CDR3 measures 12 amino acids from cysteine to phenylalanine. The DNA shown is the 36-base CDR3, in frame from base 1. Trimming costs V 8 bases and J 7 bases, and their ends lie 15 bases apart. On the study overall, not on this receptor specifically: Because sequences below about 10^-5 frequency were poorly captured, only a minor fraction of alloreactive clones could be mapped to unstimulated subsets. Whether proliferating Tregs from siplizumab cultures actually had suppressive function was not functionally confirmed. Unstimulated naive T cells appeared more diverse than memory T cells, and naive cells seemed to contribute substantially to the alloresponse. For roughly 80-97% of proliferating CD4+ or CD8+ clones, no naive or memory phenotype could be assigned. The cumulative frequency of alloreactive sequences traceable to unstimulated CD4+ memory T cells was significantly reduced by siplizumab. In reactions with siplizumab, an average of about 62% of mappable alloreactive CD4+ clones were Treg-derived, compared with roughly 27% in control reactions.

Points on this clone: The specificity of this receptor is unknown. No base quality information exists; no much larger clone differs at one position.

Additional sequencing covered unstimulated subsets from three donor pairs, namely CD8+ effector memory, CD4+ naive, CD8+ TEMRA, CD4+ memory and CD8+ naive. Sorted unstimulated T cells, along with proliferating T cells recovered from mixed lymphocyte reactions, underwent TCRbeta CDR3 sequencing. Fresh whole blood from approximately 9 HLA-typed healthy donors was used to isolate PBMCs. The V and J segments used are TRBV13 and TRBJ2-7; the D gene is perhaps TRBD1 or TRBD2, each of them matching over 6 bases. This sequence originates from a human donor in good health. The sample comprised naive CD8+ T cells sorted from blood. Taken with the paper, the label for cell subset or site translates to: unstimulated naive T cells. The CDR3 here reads CASSGAGGEQYF. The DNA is TGTGCCAGCTCGGGGGCGGGCGGGGAGCAGTACTTC.